This T cell receptor beta chain was found in a study of blood T cell repertoires in COVID-19. Study-level background: Samples taken during acute and convalescent COVID-19 were collected in the United States, Italy and Spain.

In the authors' methods: Amplified reference gene primers provided the basis for estimating nucleated cell counts. The method was immunoSEQ multiplex PCR; TCRdb's version includes in-frame clones alone and lacks a portion of them. The DNA gave D and trimming, while V, J and clone size come from that table. The table has over 75,000 clones, 70% to 80% seen once. Germline V gene lookup returns CDR1 LGHNA and CDR2 YNFKEQ. The CDR3 is 16 residues long. V shed 4 bases and J shed 3 bases, with 16 bases lying between them. The sequenced material came from peripheral blood. This receptor was obtained from a human donor in a cohort sampled during active COVID-19. The rearrangement uses TRBV4-2 and TRBJ1-3; D remains unclear. Written as DNA, the CDR3 is TGTGCCAGCAGCCGCGCCCCGGGAGACAATGGAAACACCATATATTTT. Its protein is CASSRAPGDNGNTIYF.